This T cell receptor (beta chain) was obtained from a study of shared clonotypes between healthy human individuals. Turning to the study itself: Per-donor plates numbered three CD4 naive, three CD4 memory, two CD8 naive and one CD8 memory. Overall study results and limits: Generally, estimated richness proved larger in naive subsets than it did in memory subsets.

There are 14 residues in the CDR3. The J segment lost 5 bases and the V segment lost 7 bases, leaving 10 bases of the junction unmatched. Germline V gene sequence: CDR1 MDHEN, CDR2 SYDVKM. Here immunoSEQ multiplex PCR was the method, and the copy in TCRdb shows in-frame clones only, minus some. The sample yields roughly 640,000 clones, around 97% seen once. As to this clone: Antigen specificity is unknown.

The sample comprised naive CD4+ T cells sorted from blood. Subset: CD45RA+ positively selected. The source of this sequence is a young woman in good health. The genes are TRBV28 and TRBJ1-2; 7 nucleotides match TRBD1. The CDR3 sequence: CASTHSTGNYGYTF. The CDR3 DNA sequence: TGTGCCAGCACCCATTCGACAGGGAATTATGGCTACACCTTC.